The clone carrying this T cell receptor (beta chain) was observed a handful of times. This sample was taken from a study of blood T cell repertoires in COVID-19. Germline V CDR1 and CDR2: SGHTA, FQGNSA. CDR3 size: 15 residues. J gave up 0 bases and V 8 bases, and 8 bases lay outside the gene matches. Sequenced by immunoSEQ multiplex PCR; TCRdb stores in-frame clones only, minus some. Among 250,000 or so clones, less than 95% were seen once, and the ten largest hold approximately 2.7%. The receptor comes from a man between 40 and 49 years old who had been exposed to COVID-19. Sample: PBMCs or T cells enriched from blood (not recorded which). The rearrangement links TRBV7-2 to TRBJ2-3; 7 bases agree with TRBD1. CDR3 DNA: TGTGCCAGCCGATCCGGGACAGCTAGCACAGATACGCAGTATTTT. This translates into CASRSGTASTDTQYF.